This TCR beta chain was observed in a study of blood T cell repertoires in COVID-19. Repertoires were generated with immunoSEQ multiplex PCR, while TCRdb's copy carries only in-frame clones and drops some. The sample lists about 320,000 clones; around 90% were seen once. The CDR3 length is 17 residues. Trimming cost V 5 bases and J 2 bases, with 22 bases left between them. Germline CDR1 is KGHSH and CDR2 is LQKENI. Participant reports of clinical history set cohort assignment. The clonotype originates from a man aged 55 to 70 who had recovered from COVID-19. The material sequenced was PBMCs or T cells enriched from blood (not recorded which). This rearrangement joins TRBV18 to TRBJ2-7; TRBD2 is a possible D gene (5 bases). CDR3 nucleotides: TGTGCCAGCTCAAGTAAAGCGCAGGCGAGGGTAACCTACGAGCAGTACTTC. It is translated as CASSSKAQARVTYEQYF.